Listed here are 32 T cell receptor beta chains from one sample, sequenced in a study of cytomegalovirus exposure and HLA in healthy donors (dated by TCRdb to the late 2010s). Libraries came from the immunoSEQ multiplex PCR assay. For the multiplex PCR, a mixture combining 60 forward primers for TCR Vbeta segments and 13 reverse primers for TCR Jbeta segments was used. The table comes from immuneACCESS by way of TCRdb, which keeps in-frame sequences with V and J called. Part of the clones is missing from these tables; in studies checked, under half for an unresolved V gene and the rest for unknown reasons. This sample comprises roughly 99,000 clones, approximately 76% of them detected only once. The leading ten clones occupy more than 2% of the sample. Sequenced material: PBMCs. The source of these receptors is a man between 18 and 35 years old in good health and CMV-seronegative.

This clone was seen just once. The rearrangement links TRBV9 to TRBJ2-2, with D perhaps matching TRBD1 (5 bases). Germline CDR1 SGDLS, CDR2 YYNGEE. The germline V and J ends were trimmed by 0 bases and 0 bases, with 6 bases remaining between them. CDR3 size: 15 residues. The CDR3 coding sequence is TGTGCCAGCAGCGTAGGACAGACGAACACCGGGGAGCTGTTTTTT. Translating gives CASSVGQTNTGELFF.

The CDR3 reads CARLDNYGYTF. DNA of the CDR3: TGTGCCAGGCTAGACAACTATGGCTACACCTTC. The chain carries TRBV6-1 and TRBJ1-2; D gene unclear. The length of the CDR3 is 11 residues. Trimming cost V 9 bases and J 2 bases, with 7 bases left between them. Germline V gene lookup returns CDR1 MNHNS and CDR2 SASEGT.

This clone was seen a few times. The CDR3 reads CASSLSTGVLNTEAFF. DNA for the CDR3: TGTGCCAGCAGCTTGTCTACAGGGGTGTTGAACACTGAAGCTTTCTTT. The J gene is TRBJ1-1, the V gene TRBV5-8; TRBD1 matches at 7 bases. V trimming: 1 base; J trimming: 0 bases; junction bases outside the gene matches: 6. The CDR3 totals 16 residues. Germline CDR1 reads SGHTS; CDR2 reads YDEGEE.

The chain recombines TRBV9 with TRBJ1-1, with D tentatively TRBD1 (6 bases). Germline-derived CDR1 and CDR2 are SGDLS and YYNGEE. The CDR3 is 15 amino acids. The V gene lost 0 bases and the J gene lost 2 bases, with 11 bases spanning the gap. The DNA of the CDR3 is TGTGCCAGCAGCGTAGGCCCAGGGGAAAACACTGAAGCTTTCTTT. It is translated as CASSVGPGENTEAFF.

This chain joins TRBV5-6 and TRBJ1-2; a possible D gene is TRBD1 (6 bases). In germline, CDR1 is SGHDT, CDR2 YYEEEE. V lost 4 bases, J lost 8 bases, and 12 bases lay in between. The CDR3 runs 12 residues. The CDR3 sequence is CASSPGQSGYTF. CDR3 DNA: TGTGCCAGCAGCCCCGGACAGTCGGGCTACACCTTC.

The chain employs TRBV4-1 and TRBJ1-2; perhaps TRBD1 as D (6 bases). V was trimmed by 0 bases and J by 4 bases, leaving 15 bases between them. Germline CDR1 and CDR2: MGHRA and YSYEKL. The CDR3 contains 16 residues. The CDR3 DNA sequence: TGCGCCAGCAGCCAAGAGGGGGGCGGGGGCGGCTATGGCTACACCTTC. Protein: CASSQEGGGGGYGYTF.

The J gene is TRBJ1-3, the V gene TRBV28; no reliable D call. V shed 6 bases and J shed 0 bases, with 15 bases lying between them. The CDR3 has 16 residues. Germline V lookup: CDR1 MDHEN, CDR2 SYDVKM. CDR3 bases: TGTGCCAGCAGACCCGGGATCCGGGGCTCTGGAAACACCATATATTTT. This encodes CASRPGIRGSGNTIYF.

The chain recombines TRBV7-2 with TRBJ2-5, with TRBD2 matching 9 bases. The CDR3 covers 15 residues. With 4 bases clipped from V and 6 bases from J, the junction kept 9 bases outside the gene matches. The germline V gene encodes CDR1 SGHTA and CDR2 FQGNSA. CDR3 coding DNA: TGTGCCAGCAGCTCTTTATCGACTAGCGGAAAGACCCAGTACTTC. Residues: CASSSLSTSGKTQYF.

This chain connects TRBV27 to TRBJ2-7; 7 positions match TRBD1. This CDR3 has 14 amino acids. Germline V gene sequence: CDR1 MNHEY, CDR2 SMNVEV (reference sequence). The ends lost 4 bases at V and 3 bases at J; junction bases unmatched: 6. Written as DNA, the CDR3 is TGTGCCAGCAGTTCCGGGACAGTCATCTACGAGCAGTACTTC. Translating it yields CASSSGTVIYEQYF.

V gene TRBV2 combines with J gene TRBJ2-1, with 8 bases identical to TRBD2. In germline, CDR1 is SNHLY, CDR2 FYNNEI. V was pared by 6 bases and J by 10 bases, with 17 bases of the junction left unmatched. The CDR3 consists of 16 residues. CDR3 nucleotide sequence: TGTGCCAGCAGGGGTGGAGCGGGGGCCCCTCTCACAGAGCAGTTCTTC. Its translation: CASRGGAGAPLTEQFF.

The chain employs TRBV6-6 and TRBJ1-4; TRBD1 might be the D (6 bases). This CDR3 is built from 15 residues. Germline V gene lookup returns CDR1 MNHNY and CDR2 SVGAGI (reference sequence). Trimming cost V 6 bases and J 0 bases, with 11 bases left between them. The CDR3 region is CASSSRGATNEKLFF. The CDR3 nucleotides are TGTGCCAGCAGCAGCAGGGGTGCAACTAATGAAAAACTGTTTTTT.

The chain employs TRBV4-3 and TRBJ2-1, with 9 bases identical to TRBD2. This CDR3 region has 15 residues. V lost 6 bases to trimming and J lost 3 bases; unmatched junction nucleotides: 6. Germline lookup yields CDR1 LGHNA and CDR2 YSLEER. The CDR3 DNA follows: TGCGCCAGCAGTCGGGCTAGCGGGGACTACAATGAGCAGTTCTTC. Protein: CASSRASGDYNEQFF.

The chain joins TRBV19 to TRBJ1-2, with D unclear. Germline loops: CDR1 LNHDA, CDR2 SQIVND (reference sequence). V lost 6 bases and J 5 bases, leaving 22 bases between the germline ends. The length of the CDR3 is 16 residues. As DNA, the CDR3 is TGTGCCAGTAGCGAGCGCGGCGGAGGGCCGGGGTATGGCTACACCTTC. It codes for CASSERGGGPGYGYTF.

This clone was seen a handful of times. The DNA for the CDR3 is TGTGCCAGCAGCCGTCGACAGGGTCGTTGGGAGACCCAGTACTTC. Its protein is CASSRRQGRWETQYF. The chain recombines TRBV7-2 with TRBJ2-5; 7 nucleotides match TRBD1. After removal of 5 bases from V and 5 bases from J, the junction contained 11 bases not matched to a gene. The CDR3 has 15 amino acids. CDR1 and CDR2 (germline): SGHTA, FQGNSA.

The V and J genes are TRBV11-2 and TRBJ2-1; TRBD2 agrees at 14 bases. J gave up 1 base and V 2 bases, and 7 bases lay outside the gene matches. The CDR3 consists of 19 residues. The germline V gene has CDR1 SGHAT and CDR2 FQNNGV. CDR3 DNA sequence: TGTGCCAGCAGCTTACCGACTAGCGGGGGGGCAGGGTCCTACAATGAGCAGTTCTTC. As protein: CASSLPTSGGAGSYNEQFF.

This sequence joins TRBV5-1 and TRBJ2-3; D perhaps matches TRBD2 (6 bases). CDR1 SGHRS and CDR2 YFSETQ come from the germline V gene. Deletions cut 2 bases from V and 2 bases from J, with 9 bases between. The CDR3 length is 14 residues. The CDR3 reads CASSLGEVTDTQYF. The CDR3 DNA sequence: TGCGCCAGCAGCTTAGGGGAGGTCACAGATACGCAGTATTTT.

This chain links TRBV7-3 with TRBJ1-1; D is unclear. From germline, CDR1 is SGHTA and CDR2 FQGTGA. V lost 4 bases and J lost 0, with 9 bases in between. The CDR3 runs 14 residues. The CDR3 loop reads CASSSNPMNTEAFF. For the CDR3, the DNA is TGTGCCAGCAGCTCAAATCCCATGAACACTGAAGCTTTCTTT. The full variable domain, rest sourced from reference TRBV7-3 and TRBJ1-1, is GAGVSQTPSNKVTEKGKYVELRCDPISGHTALYWYRQSLGQGPEFLIYFQGTGAADDSGLPNDRFFAVRPEGSVSTLKIQRTERGDSAVYLCASSSNPMNTEAFFGQGTRLTVV.

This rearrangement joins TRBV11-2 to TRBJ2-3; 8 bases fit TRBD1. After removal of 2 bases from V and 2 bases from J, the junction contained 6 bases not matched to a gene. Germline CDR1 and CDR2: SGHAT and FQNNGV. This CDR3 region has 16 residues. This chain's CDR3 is CASSLQGALITDTQYF. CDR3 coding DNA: TGTGCCAGCAGCTTACAGGGGGCGCTTATCACAGATACGCAGTATTTT.

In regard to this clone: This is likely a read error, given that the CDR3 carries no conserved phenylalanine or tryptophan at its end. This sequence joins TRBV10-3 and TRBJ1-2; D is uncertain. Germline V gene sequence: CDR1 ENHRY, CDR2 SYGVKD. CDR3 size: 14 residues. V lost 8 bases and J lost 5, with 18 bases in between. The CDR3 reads CAISTPQDLYGYTL. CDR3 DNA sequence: TGTGCCATCTCCACGCCCCAGGACTTGTATGGCTACACCCTC.

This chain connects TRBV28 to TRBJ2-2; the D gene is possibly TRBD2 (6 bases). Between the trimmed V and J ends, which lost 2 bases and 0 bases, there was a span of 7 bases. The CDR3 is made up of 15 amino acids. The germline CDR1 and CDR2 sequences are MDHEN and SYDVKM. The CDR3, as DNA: TGTGCCAGCAGTTTAGGGACTTCGAACACCGGGGAGCTGTTTTTT. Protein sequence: CASSLGTSNTGELFF.

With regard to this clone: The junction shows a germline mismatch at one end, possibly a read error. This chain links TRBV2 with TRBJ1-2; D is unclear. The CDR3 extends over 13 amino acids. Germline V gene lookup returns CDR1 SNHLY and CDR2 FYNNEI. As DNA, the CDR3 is TGTGCCAGCAGGGCACTAGGAAACTATGGCTACCCCTTC. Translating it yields CASRALGNYGYPF.

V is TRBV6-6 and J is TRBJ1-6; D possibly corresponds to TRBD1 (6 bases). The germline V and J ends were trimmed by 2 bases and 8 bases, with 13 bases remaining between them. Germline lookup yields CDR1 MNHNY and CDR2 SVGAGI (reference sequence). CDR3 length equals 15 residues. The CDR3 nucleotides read TGTGCCAGCAGTTACGTTTTACAGGGCTATTCACCCCTCCACTTT. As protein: CASSYVLQGYSPLHF.

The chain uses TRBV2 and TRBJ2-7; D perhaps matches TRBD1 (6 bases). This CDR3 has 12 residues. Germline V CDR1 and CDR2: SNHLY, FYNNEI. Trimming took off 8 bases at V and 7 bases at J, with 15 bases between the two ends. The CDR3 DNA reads TGTGCCAGCGTGGGACATCTTGAGGAGCAGTACTTC. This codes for CASVGHLEEQYF. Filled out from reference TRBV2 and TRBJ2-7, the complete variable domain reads EPEVTQTPSHQVTQMGQEVILRCVPISNHLYFYWYRQILGQKVEFLVSFYNNEISEKSEIFDDQFSVERPDGSNFTLKIRSTKLEDSAMYFCASVGHLEEQYFGPGTRLTVT.

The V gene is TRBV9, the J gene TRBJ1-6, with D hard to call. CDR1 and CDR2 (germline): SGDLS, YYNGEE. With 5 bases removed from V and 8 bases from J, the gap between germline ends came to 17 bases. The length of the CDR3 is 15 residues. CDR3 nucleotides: TGTGCCAGCAGGGGGAACGGGGTAGTTGATTCACCCCTCCACTTT. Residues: CASRGNGVVDSPLHF. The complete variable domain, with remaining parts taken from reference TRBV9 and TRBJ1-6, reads DSGVTQTPKHLITATGQRVTLRCSPRSGDLSVYWYQQSLDQGLQFLIQYYNGEERAKGNILERFSAQQFPDLHSELNLSSLELGDSALYFCASRGNGVVDSPLHFGNGTRLTVT.

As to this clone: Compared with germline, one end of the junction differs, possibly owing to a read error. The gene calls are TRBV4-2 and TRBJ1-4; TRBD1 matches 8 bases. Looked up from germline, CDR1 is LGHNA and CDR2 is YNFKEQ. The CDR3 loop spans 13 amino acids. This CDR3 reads CASSQELRDRQIF. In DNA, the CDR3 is TGTGCCAGCAGCCAAGAACTCCGGGACAGGCAGATTTTT.

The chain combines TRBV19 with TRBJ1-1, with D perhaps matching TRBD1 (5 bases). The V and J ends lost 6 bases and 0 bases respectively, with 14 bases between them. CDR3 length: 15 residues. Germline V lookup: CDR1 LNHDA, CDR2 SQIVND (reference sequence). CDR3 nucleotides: TGTGCCAGTAGCCTGACAGAAGCCCTGAACACTGAAGCTTTCTTT. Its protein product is CASSLTEALNTEAFF.

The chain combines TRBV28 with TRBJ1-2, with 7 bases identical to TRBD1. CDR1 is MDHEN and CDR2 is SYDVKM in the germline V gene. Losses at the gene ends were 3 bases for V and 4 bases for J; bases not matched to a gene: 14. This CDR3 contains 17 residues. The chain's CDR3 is CASSFFSIGQVTYGYTF. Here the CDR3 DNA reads TGTGCCAGCAGTTTCTTCAGCATTGGACAGGTTACCTATGGCTACACCTTC.

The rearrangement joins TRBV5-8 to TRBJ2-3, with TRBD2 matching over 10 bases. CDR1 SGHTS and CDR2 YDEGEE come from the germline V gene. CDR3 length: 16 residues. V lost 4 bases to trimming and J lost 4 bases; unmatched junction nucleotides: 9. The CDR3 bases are TGTGCCAGCAGCCCAGATAGCGGGGGGAGGGCAGATACGCAGTATTTT. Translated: CASSPDSGGRADTQYF. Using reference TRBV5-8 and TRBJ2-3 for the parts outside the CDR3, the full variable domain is EAGVTQSPTHLIKTRGQQATLRCSPISGHTSVYWYQQALGLGLQFLLWYDEGEERNRGNFPPRFSGRQFPNYSSELNVNALELEDSALYLCASSPDSGGRADTQYFGPGTRLTVL.

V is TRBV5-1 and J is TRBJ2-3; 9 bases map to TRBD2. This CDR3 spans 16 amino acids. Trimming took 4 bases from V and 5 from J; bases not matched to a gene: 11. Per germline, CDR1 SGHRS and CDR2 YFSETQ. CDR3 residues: CASSSGSGGTVDTQYF. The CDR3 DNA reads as TGCGCCAGCAGCAGTGGGAGCGGGGGGACCGTAGATACGCAGTATTTT. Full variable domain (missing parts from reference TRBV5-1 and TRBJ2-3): KAGVTQTPRYLIKTRGQQVTLSCSPISGHRSVSWYQQTPGQGLQFLFEYFSETQRNKGNFPGRFSGRQFSNSRSEMNVSTLELGDSALYLCASSSGSGGTVDTQYFGPGTRLTVL.

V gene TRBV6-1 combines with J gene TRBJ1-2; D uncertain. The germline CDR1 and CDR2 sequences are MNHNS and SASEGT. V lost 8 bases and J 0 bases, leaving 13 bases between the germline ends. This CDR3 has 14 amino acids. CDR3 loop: CASLRVPSNYGYTF. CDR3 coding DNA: TGTGCCAGCTTGAGGGTACCGTCTAACTATGGCTACACCTTC.

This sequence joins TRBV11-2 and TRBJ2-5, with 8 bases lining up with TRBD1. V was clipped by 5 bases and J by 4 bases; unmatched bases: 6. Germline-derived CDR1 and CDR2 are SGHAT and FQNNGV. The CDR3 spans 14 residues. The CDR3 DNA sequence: TGTGCCAGCAGCGCGACAGGGGTCGGAGAGACCCAGTACTTC. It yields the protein CASSATGVGETQYF.

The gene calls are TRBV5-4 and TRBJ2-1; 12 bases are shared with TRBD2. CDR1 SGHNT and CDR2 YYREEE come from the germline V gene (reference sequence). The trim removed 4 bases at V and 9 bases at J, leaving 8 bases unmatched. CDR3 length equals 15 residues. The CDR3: CASSVTSGGPSEQFF. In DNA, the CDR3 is TGTGCCAGCAGCGTAACTAGCGGGGGGCCGTCTGAGCAGTTCTTC. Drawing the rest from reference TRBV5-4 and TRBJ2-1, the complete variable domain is ETGVTQSPTHLIKTRGQQVTLRCSSQSGHNTVSWYQQALGQGPQFIFQYYREEENGRGNFPPRFSGLQFPNYSSELNVNALELDDSALYLCASSVTSGGPSEQFFGPGTRLTVL.